This T cell receptor (beta chain) was obtained from a study of beta chain features in type 1 diabetes. The wider study: Regarding age, gender and cell yields, patients proved similar to healthy donors. The study, taken as a whole, reports: Patients showed naive, central memory and Treg TCRB repertoires that appeared more similar than those of healthy donors. Insertion counts at VDJ junctions were lower in type 1 diabetes patients, who also showed more deletions there. Since sequencing was performed on cDNA, cells with high TCR expression could be over-represented.

Of the isolated RNA, all was reverse transcribed, and so the sequenced material was expressed TCRB transcripts. Some clones are missing from TCRdb's copy, which holds only in-frame ones; the method was immunoSEQ multiplex PCR. The profile shows 450,000 to 550,000 clones, approximately 30% of them singletons. Only a few counts were recorded for this clone. What it recognizes is unknown. Sequencing used naive CD4+ T cells from blood. This TCR was recovered from a young man in good health.

CDR3 DNA sequence: TGTGCCATCAGTGAGTCCGGGACAGCGAACACTGAAGCTTTCTTT. It specifies CAISESGTANTEAFF. The V gene is TRBV10-3, the J gene TRBJ1-1; TRBD1 aligns across 7 bases. Trimming cost V 0 bases and J 1 base; bases outside gene matches: 2. The CDR3 covers 15 residues. The V gene's germline CDR1 is ENHRY and CDR2 SYGVKD.